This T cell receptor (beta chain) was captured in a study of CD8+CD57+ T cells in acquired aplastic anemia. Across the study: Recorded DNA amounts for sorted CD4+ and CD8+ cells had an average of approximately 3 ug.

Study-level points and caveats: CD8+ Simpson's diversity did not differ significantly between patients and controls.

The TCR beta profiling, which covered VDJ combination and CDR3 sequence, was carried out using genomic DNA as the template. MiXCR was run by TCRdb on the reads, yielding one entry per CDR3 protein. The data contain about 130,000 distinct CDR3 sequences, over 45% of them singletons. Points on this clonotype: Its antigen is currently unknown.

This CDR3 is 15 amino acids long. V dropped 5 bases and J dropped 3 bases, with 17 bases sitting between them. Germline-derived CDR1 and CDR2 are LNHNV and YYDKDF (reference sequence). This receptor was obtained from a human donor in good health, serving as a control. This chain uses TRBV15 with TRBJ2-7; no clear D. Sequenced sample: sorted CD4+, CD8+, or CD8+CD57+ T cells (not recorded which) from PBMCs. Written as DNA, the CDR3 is TGTGCCACCAGCGGATCGTTTGGACCGAACTACGAGCAGTACTTC. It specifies CATSGSFGPNYEQYF.